This T cell receptor (beta chain) was captured by sequencing in a study of Ad26.COV2.S vaccination and SARS-CoV-2 variants. Study as a whole: In the study, Ad26.COV2.S was injected intramuscularly once, or twice 56 days apart. The study's findings and limits: Recipients of either vaccine or placebo displayed similar breadth of non-spike TCRs.

The treatment: approximately 18 received Ad26.COV2.S at low or high dose, single or two shots; roughly five received placebo; per-sample allocation not given. The investigators took samples on day 63 after the first vaccine or placebo injection. In Boston, an adult donor aged 18-55 years took part. Clones were read by immunoSEQ multiplex PCR, and TCRdb kept only the in-frame ones, dropping some. The sample carries some 350,000 clones, approximately 84% recorded once. Germline CDR1 is SGHTA and CDR2 is FQGNSA. The CDR3 length is 18 residues. Unmatched junction bases numbered 10, after V lost 3 bases and J lost 2 bases. Concerning this clone: Its antigen is unidentified.

The sample in question was peripheral blood, obtained in a trial of Ad26.COV2.S vaccine versus placebo. J is TRBJ2-1 and V is TRBV7-2; the match to TRBD2 covers 10 bases. The source is a person aged 18-60 years who received the Ad26.COV2.S COVID-19 vaccine or a placebo. CDR3: CASSFVVSSGGTYNEQFF. The CDR3 nucleotides are TGTGCCAGCAGCTTTGTCGTTAGTAGCGGGGGGACCTACAATGAGCAGTTCTTC.